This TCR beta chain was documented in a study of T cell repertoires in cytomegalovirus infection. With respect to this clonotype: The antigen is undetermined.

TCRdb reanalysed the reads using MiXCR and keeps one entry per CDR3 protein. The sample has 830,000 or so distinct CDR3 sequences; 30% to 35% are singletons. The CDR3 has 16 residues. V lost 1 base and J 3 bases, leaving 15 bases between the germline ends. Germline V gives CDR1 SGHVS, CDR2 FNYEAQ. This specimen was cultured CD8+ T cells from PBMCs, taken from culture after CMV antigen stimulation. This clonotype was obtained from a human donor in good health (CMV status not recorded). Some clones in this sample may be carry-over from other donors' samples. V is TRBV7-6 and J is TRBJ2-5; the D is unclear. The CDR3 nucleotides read TGTGCCAGCAGCTTAGGAGTGTCCGGGTTGAAAGAGACCCAGTACTTC. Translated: CASSLGVSGLKETQYF.